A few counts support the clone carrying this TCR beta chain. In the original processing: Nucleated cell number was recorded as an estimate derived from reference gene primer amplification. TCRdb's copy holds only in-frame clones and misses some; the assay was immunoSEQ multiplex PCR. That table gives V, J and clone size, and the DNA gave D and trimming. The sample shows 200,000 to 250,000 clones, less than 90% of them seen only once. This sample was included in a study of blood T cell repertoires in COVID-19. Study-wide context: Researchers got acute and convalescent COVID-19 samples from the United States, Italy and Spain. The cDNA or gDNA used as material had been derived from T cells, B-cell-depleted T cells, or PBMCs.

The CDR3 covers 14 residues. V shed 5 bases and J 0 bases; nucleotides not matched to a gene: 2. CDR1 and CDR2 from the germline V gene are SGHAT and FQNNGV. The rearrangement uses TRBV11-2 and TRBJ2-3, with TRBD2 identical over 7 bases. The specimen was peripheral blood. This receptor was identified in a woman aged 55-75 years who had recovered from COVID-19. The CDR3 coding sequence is TGTGCCAGCAGCCCGGGACTAAGCACAGATACGCAGTATTTT. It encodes CASSPGLSTDTQYF.